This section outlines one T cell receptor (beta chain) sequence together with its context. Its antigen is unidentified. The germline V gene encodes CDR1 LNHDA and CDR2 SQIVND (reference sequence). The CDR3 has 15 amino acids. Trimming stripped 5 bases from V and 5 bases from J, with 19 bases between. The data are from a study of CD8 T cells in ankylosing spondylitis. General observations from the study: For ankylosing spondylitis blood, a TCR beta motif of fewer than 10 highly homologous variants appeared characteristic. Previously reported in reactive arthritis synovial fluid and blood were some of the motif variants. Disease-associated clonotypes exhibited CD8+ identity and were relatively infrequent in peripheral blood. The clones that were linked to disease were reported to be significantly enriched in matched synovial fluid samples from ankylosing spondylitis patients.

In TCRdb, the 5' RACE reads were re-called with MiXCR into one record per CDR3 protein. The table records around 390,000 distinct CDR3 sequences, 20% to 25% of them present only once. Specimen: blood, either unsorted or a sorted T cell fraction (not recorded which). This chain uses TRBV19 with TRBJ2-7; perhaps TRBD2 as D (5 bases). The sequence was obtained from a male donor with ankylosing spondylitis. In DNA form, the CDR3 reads TGTGCCAGTAGTTTCTCGGCCACCCCGAGGGACGAGCAGTACTTC. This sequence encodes CASSFSATPRDEQYF.